This T cell receptor (beta chain) was recovered during a study of blood T cell repertoires in COVID-19. Study information: Sources were T cells, B-cell-depleted T cells, or PBMCs; the material itself was cDNA or gDNA.

The authors' processing: Reference gene primer amplification in the assay estimated nucleated cell counts. TCRdb keeps only in-frame clones here, not all; method: immunoSEQ multiplex PCR. That table supplies the V and J calls and clone size; D and trimming were determined from the DNA. The table shows 130,000 or so clones, with around nine tenths occurring only once. CDR3 size: 12 residues. V gave up 1 base and J gave up 8 bases, with 8 bases separating them. Germline assignment: CDR1 SGHAT and CDR2 FQNNGV. The sequence was collected from a human donor in a cohort sampled during active COVID-19. The rearrangement joins TRBV11-2 to TRBJ1-1; D call uncertain. The source material was peripheral blood. As DNA, the CDR3 is TGTGCCAGCAGCTTAGTGGCGGCGGAAGCTTTCTTT. This translates into CASSLVAAEAFF.